These 30 T cell receptor beta chains were sequenced from one sample in a study of identical twins. Via MiXCR, TCRdb re-called the 5' RACE reads, giving one row per CDR3 protein. The table lists some 730,000 distinct CDR3 sequences, 18% of them singletons, with around 14% in the top ten. These data are also associated with another study on T cells expressing NK-cell markers.

Sequencing was performed on PBMCs. These receptors were collected from a woman aged 18-29 years in good health.

Concerning this clonotype: A read error may account for a junction end that differs from germline. This chain connects TRBV27 to TRBJ2-1; the D gene is possibly TRBD1 (5 bases). The CDR3 sequence is 14 residues long. In germline, CDR1 is MNHEY, CDR2 SMNVEV (reference sequence). CDR3 sequence (DNA): TGTGCCAGCAGTATATCTGACAGCCACAATGAGCAGTTCTTC. It is translated as CASSISDSHNEQFF.

V usage is TRBV20-1 and J usage is TRBJ1-1; 8 nucleotides line up with TRBD1. The CDR3 covers 12 residues. Germline lookup yields CDR1 DFQATT and CDR2 SNEGSKA (reference sequence). J gave up 0 bases and V 7 bases, and 1 base lay outside the gene matches. The CDR3 loop is CSGDRMNTEAFF. The CDR3 coding sequence is TGCAGTGGGGACAGGATGAACACTGAAGCTTTCTTT.

The V gene is TRBV5-1, the J gene TRBJ1-6; TRBD1 might be the D (5 bases). This CDR3 comprises 14 residues. The V gene's germline CDR1 is SGHRS and CDR2 YFSETQ. Trimming stripped 3 bases from V and 7 bases from J, with 11 bases between. The CDR3 loop reads CASSSGGKNSPLHF. The CDR3 nucleotides are TGCGCCAGCAGCTCCGGGGGGAAGAATTCACCCCTCCACTTT.

In this sample, this clonotype turned up many times. The CDR3 DNA is TGCGCCAGCAGCCGGTACTGGGGACAGGGGCACAATGAGCAGTTCTTC. Its protein product is CASSRYWGQGHNEQFF. This chain connects TRBV4-3 to TRBJ2-1, with 10 bases matching TRBD1. With 4 bases clipped from V and 5 bases from J, the junction kept 8 bases outside the gene matches. CDR3 length: 16 amino acids. Germline-derived CDR1 and CDR2 are LGHNA and YSLEER.

This clonotype was detected only a few times. The V and J genes are TRBV12-3 or TRBV12-4 and TRBJ1-2; 7 nucleotides line up with TRBD1. The J segment lost 6 bases and the V segment lost 5 bases, leaving 15 bases of the junction unmatched. The CDR3 is 16 amino acids. Here the CDR3 reads CASSPRGTALGHGYTF. CDR3 DNA sequence: TGTGCCAGCAGTCCTCGGGGGACAGCCCTTGGACATGGCTACACCTTC.

The rearrangement links TRBV4-2 to TRBJ2-4, with D perhaps TRBD1 or TRBD2 (7 bases each). The CDR3 contains 20 residues. In germline, CDR1 is LGHNA, CDR2 YNFKEQ. V dropped 0 bases and J dropped 0 bases, with 21 bases sitting between them. Here the CDR3 DNA reads TGTGCCAGCAGCCAAGATTACCAGGGGGGGACCAGACTAGCCAAAAACATTCAGTACTTC. Residues: CASSQDYQGGTRLAKNIQYF.

The rearrangement links TRBV7-8 to TRBJ2-5; a weak D match, TRBD1 (6 bases). The CDR3 sequence is 14 residues long. V gave up 6 bases and J gave up 5 bases, with 16 bases separating them. The V gene's germline CDR1 is SGHVS and CDR2 FQNEAQ. CDR3 amino acids: CASRSRQVAETQYF. The CDR3 coding sequence is TGTGCCAGCAGATCTCGACAGGTCGCGGAGACCCAGTACTTC.

This clonotype showed up just a few times. V and J are TRBV20-1 and TRBJ2-7, with D perhaps being TRBD1 or TRBD2 (5 bases each). CDR1 and CDR2 (germline): DFQATT, SNEGSKA (reference sequence). The CDR3 consists of 14 residues. V was shortened by 4 bases and J by 3 bases, with 16 bases between the two germline ends. For the CDR3, the DNA is TGCAGTGCTACCTTACCGGGACGGAGCTACGAGCAGTACTTC. The encoded protein is CSATLPGRSYEQYF.

This clonotype has just a few counts. This rearrangement joins TRBV20-1 to TRBJ1-1, with 8 positions matching TRBD1. The CDR3 covers 16 residues. Germline assignment: CDR1 DFQATT and CDR2 SNEGSKA (reference sequence). With 7 bases clipped from V and 6 bases from J, the junction kept 19 bases outside the gene matches. The CDR3 loop is CSVVKWTGLLLAEAFF. CDR3 DNA sequence: TGCAGTGTCGTAAAATGGACAGGGTTATTATTGGCTGAAGCTTTCTTT.

This clonotype was seen only a few times. The chain combines TRBV20-1 with TRBJ2-2; 9 bases agree with TRBD2. The germline V gene has CDR1 DFQATT and CDR2 SNEGSKA (reference sequence). Unmatched junction bases numbered 7, after V lost 3 bases and J lost 8 bases. The CDR3 is 14 residues long. DNA for the CDR3: TGCAGTGCTAGTGGACTAGCGCTCTCGGGGGAGCTGTTTTTT. This sequence encodes CSASGLALSGELFF.

In this sample, this clonotype turned up a few times. The chain is built from TRBV19 and TRBJ2-1, with D possibly matching TRBD1 (6 bases). V shed 5 bases and J shed 0 bases, with 11 bases lying between them. From germline, CDR1 is LNHDA and CDR2 SQIVND (reference sequence). The CDR3 runs to 15 residues. CDR3 loop: CASSPQDSSYNEQFF. CDR3 DNA: TGTGCCAGTAGTCCACAGGACAGCTCCTACAATGAGCAGTTCTTC.

There are a few counts of this clonotype. The chain couples TRBV10-3 to TRBJ1-1; perhaps TRBD1 as D (5 bases). The CDR3 has 12 residues. Germline V CDR1 and CDR2: ENHRY, SYGVKD. Trimming cost V 2 bases and J 11 bases, with 12 bases left between them. The CDR3: CAISELPGRAFF. Written as DNA, the CDR3 is TGTGCCATCAGTGAGCTCCCGGGGCGGGCTTTCTTT.

The rearrangement uses TRBV20-1 and TRBJ2-1, with D possibly TRBD2 on 7 matching bases. This CDR3 contains 14 residues. Germline V lookup: CDR1 DFQATT, CDR2 SNEGSKA (reference sequence). V was cut by 5 bases and J by 6 bases, with 17 bases left in between. The CDR3: CSAGGGHRANEQFF. DNA of the CDR3: TGCAGTGCTGGCGGGGGACACAGGGCCAATGAGCAGTTCTTC.

This clonotype showed up just a few times. The chain carries TRBV20-1 and TRBJ2-5; the D is unclear. Germline CDR1 reads DFQATT; CDR2 reads SNEGSKA (reference sequence). Trimming removed 4 bases at V and 0 bases at J, with 12 bases between. This CDR3 contains 14 residues. Here the CDR3 DNA reads TGCAGTGCTACATCCTTTAACCACCAAGAGACCCAGTACTTC. Protein sequence: CSATSFNHQETQYF.

V and J are TRBV5-6 and TRBJ2-3; D might be TRBD1 (6 bases). V lost 0 bases, J lost 4 bases, and 12 bases lay in between. The V gene's germline CDR1 is SGHDT and CDR2 YYEEEE. CDR3 size: 15 residues. CDR3 residues: CASSLEWQGPDTQYF. CDR3 coding DNA: TGTGCCAGCAGCTTGGAATGGCAGGGGCCAGATACGCAGTATTTT.

CDR3 sequence reads: CASSYTSGLPNNEQFF. The CDR3 DNA reads TGTGCCAGCAGTTACACAAGCGGATTACCTAACAATGAGCAGTTCTTC. V gene TRBV6-5 combines with J gene TRBJ2-1; D may be TRBD2 (5 bases). Germline lookup yields CDR1 MNHEY and CDR2 SVGAGI. The CDR3 has 16 amino acids. V dropped 2 bases and J dropped 5 bases, with 16 bases sitting between them.

This clonotype was counted between two and nine times. This chain uses TRBV7-2 with TRBJ2-7, with D possibly TRBD2 on 5 matching bases. The germline V gene encodes CDR1 SGHTA and CDR2 FQGNSA. This CDR3 has 16 residues. The V end was cut by 4 bases, the J end by 4 bases, with 20 bases between. CDR3 sequence: CASSSMDFDFDYEQYF. The CDR3 DNA is TGTGCCAGCAGCTCTATGGACTTCGACTTCGATTACGAGCAGTACTTC. Complete variable domain (other parts from reference TRBV7-2 and TRBJ2-7): GAGVSQSPSNKVTEKGKDVELRCDPISGHTALYWYRQSLGQGLEFLIYFQGNSAPDKSGLPSDRFSAERTGGSVSTLTIQRTQQEDSAVYLCASSSMDFDFDYEQYFGPGTRLTVT.

The V and J genes are TRBV6-1 and TRBJ2-7, with D unclear. Trimming removed 6 bases at V and 3 bases at J, with 15 bases between. The germline CDR1 and CDR2 sequences are MNHNS and SASEGT. The length of the CDR3 is 14 residues. CDR3: CASRLLQSHYEQYF. The DNA of the CDR3 is TGTGCCAGCAGGCTCCTTCAATCACACTACGAGCAGTACTTC.

This clonotype has just a few counts. The chain has TRBV6-5 and TRBJ2-3; D tentatively fits TRBD1 or TRBD2 (5 bases each). Germline loops: CDR1 MNHEY, CDR2 SVGAGI. The CDR3 is 15 residues long. Trimming removed 2 bases from V and 1 base from J, with 10 bases in between. CDR3 sequence reads: CASSYHPGRTDTQYF. Here the CDR3 DNA reads TGTGCCAGCAGTTACCACCCGGGGCGCACAGATACGCAGTATTTT.

This sequence joins TRBV29-1 and TRBJ1-1, with 7 bases aligning to TRBD1. Trimming at V came to 5 bases and at J to 5 bases, leaving 5 bases not matched to a gene. The germline V gene has CDR1 SQVTM and CDR2 ANQGSEA. The CDR3 sequence is 12 residues long. The CDR3 reads CSVMKQGTEAFF. The CDR3, as DNA: TGCAGCGTTATGAAACAGGGGACTGAAGCTTTCTTT.

This clonotype has just a few counts. The V gene is TRBV5-1, the J gene TRBJ2-7, with 8 nucleotides matching TRBD2. CDR3 length: 14 amino acids. V lost 6 bases, J lost 0 bases, and 5 bases stayed unmatched. CDR1 and CDR2 (germline): SGHRS, YFSETQ. DNA for the CDR3: TGCGCCAGCACCGGCGGGGGGCACTCCTACGAGCAGTACTTC. It translates to CASTGGGHSYEQYF. The full variable domain, completed using reference TRBV5-1 and TRBJ2-7, is KAGVTQTPRYLIKTRGQQVTLSCSPISGHRSVSWYQQTPGQGLQFLFEYFSETQRNKGNFPGRFSGRQFSNSRSEMNVSTLELGDSALYLCASTGGGHSYEQYFGPGTRLTVT.

This clonotype was seen a few times. The V call is TRBV12-3 or TRBV12-4, the J call TRBJ2-1; 8 nucleotides agree with TRBD2. The ends lost 6 bases at V and 5 bases at J; junction bases unmatched: 6. The CDR3 consists of 14 residues. The CDR3 DNA follows: TGTGCCAGCAGACCGGGGGGGGCCCACAATGAGCAGTTCTTC. It codes for CASRPGGAHNEQFF.

This clonotype has only a few counts. The chain joins TRBV7-2 to TRBJ1-2, with 7 positions matching TRBD1. Germline V gene sequence: CDR1 SGHTA, CDR2 FQGNSA. CDR3 length equals 15 residues. V gave up 1 base and J gave up 1 base; unmatched junction bases: 3. The DNA for the CDR3 is TGTGCCAGCAGCTTAGTTCAGGGGGGTAACTATGGCTACACCTTC. Its translation is CASSLVQGGNYGYTF.

This clonotype was observed a few times. The V and J genes are TRBV12-3 or TRBV12-4 and TRBJ2-2; 10 bases fit TRBD2. The CDR3 spans 14 residues. Trimming at V came to 5 bases and at J to 7 bases, leaving 4 bases not matched to a gene. The CDR3 nucleotides read TGTGCCAGCAGTCAGGGACTAGCGTACGGGGAGCTGTTTTTT. This codes for CASSQGLAYGELFF.

The rearrangement uses TRBV20-1 and TRBJ2-7; D may be TRBD1 or TRBD2 (5 bases each). This CDR3 spans 13 amino acids. The germline gives CDR1 DFQATT, CDR2 SNEGSKA (reference sequence). V was pared by 5 bases and J by 2 bases, with 13 bases between. CDR3: CSAGGSGTYEQYF. The DNA for the CDR3 is TGCAGTGCTGGGGGTTCGGGGACCTACGAGCAGTACTTC.

At least ten counts were recorded for this clonotype. This chain links TRBV7-2 with TRBJ2-2; D remains unclear. The CDR3 covers 12 residues. The ends were cut back, 7 bases at V and 8 bases at J, with 11 bases in the middle. CDR1 and CDR2 (germline): SGHTA, FQGNSA. CDR3 sequence (DNA): TGTGCCAGCATAGAGATCGCGGGGGAGCTGTTTTTT. This gives the protein CASIEIAGELFF. Supplemented by reference TRBV7-2 and TRBJ2-2, the full variable domain reads GAGVSQSPSNKVTEKGKDVELRCDPISGHTALYWYRQSLGQGLEFLIYFQGNSAPDKSGLPSDRFSAERTGGSVSTLTIQRTQQEDSAVYLCASIEIAGELFFGEGSRLTVL.

This chain connects TRBV10-3 to TRBJ1-5; D is unclear. Germline CDR1 ENHRY, CDR2 SYGVKD. Trimming shortened V by 4 bases and J by 5 bases, and 24 bases separated the two germline ends. The CDR3 sequence is 18 residues long. The CDR3 loop is CAISGTPIAPGSDQPQHF. In nucleotides, the CDR3 is TGTGCCATCAGTGGGACCCCCATCGCCCCCGGTTCGGATCAGCCCCAGCATTTT.

Only a few counts were recorded for this clonotype. The chain has TRBV19 and TRBJ1-1, with a possible D match to TRBD1 (5 bases). CDR3 length: 17 residues. Trimming pared 4 bases from V and 4 bases from J, leaving 22 bases between. Germline CDR1 LNHDA, CDR2 SQIVND (reference sequence). CDR3 nucleotides: TGTGCCAGTAGTACCGGGACGGCTACCCGGAAGGTCACTGAAGCTTTCTTT. This encodes CASSTGTATRKVTEAFF.

This clonotype has ten or more counts. The DNA of the CDR3 is TGTGCCAGCAGGATTACCGGGACAGGGAACAATGAGCAGTTCTTC. It translates to CASRITGTGNNEQFF. The V and J genes are TRBV14 and TRBJ2-1, with 9 bases aligning to TRBD1. This CDR3 is 15 amino acids long. V lost 6 bases and J lost 5; bases outside the gene matches: 8. Germline CDR1 is SGHDN and CDR2 is FVKESK. The variable domain in full, completed from reference TRBV14 and TRBJ2-1, reads EAGVTQFPSHSVIEKGQTVTLRCDPISGHDNLYWYRRVMGKEIKFLLHFVKESKQDESGMPNNRFLAERTGGTYSTLKVQPAELEDSGVYFCASRITGTGNNEQFFGPGTRLTVL.

The chain carries TRBV9 and TRBJ2-4, with D tentatively TRBD2 (5 bases). Germline V gene data show CDR1 as SGDLS and CDR2 as YYNGEE. V gave up 4 bases and J gave up 0 bases, with 8 bases separating them. This CDR3 has 14 amino acids. As DNA, the CDR3 is TGTGCCAGCAGCAACGAGGGAGCCAAAAACATTCAGTACTTC. Translating it yields CASSNEGAKNIQYF.